These 22 T cell receptor beta chains were all obtained from the same sample, sequenced in a study of early T cells in non-severe SARS-CoV-2 infection. TCRdb independently ran MiXCR on the 5' RACE reads; one entry per CDR3 protein. The data show roughly 30,000 distinct CDR3 sequences, 4.5% seen once. Sample: whole blood. The receptors were sampled from an adult who was a healthcare worker with PCR-confirmed SARS-CoV-2 infection or an uninfected control (not recorded which).

This clonotype was counted many times. This rearrangement joins TRBV12-5 to TRBJ2-7, with D maybe TRBD1 (6 bases). V was shortened by 7 bases and J by 2 bases, with 15 bases between the two germline ends. Per germline, CDR1 LGHNT and CDR2 FRNRAP. The CDR3 consists of 14 residues. CDR3 protein: CASALDRIAYEQYF. The DNA for the CDR3 is TGTGCTAGTGCCCTAGACAGGATAGCCTACGAGCAGTACTTC.

This chain uses TRBV7-9 with TRBJ2-6; D unclear. V was pared by 8 bases and J by 0 bases, with 5 bases between. This CDR3 has 13 residues. Germline-derived CDR1 and CDR2 are SEHNR and FQNEAQ (reference sequence). CDR3 sequence (DNA): TGTGCCAGCCCCCGCTCTGGGGCCAACGTCCTGACTTTC. Amino acids: CASPRSGANVLTF.

Remarks on this clonotype: A much larger clone sits a single nucleotide away, making a read error possible. This chain uses TRBV25-1 with TRBJ2-7; 7 bases align to TRBD2. The CDR3 has 15 residues. With V trimmed by 10 bases and J by 0 bases, 12 bases remained unmatched. The germline V gene has CDR1 MGHDK and CDR2 SYGVNS. CDR3 sequence (DNA): TGTGCCAACAGACCCCCGGGACTACACTCCTACGAGCAGTACTTC. Amino acid sequence: CANRPPGLHSYEQYF.

This clonotype occurred many times. The V call is TRBV6-5, the J call TRBJ1-4, with D tentatively TRBD1 (5 bases). CDR1 and CDR2 (germline): MNHEY, SVGAGI. The CDR3 spans 15 residues. V was trimmed by 3 bases and J by 2 bases, leaving 10 bases between them. Here the CDR3 DNA reads TGTGCCAGCAGTTATGACAGCCTCACTAATGAAAAACTGTTTTTT. This encodes CASSYDSLTNEKLFF.

This clonotype has more than one count but fewer than ten. This chain connects TRBV7-2 to TRBJ2-5; D might be TRBD1 (5 bases). Germline CDR1 is SGHTA and CDR2 is FQGNSA. The CDR3 has 15 residues. Trimming stripped 5 bases from V and 0 bases from J, with 13 bases between. The CDR3 bases are TGTGCCAGCAGCAAGGACCCAGGGCACCAAGAGACCCAGTACTTC. Its protein product is CASSKDPGHQETQYF.

The chain joins TRBV20-1 to TRBJ2-7, with D possibly being TRBD1 (5 bases). Trimming pared 5 bases from V and 0 bases from J, leaving 11 bases between. The V gene's germline CDR1 is DFQATT and CDR2 SNEGSKA (reference sequence). The CDR3 has 13 residues. CDR3 loop: CSAGQGNSYEQYF. Written as DNA, the CDR3 is TGCAGTGCTGGTCAGGGTAACTCCTACGAGCAGTACTTC.

In this sample, this clonotype turned up many times. This chain joins TRBV5-1 and TRBJ2-7, with TRBD2 matching over 7 bases. The V gene end was trimmed by 0 bases and the J gene end by 0 bases; junction bases not matched to a gene: 3. The CDR3 has 15 amino acids. The germline V gene encodes CDR1 SGHRS and CDR2 YFSETQ. The CDR3 region has the DNA TGCGCCAGCAGCTTGGATGCGGGGGTCTCCTACGAGCAGTACTTC. As protein: CASSLDAGVSYEQYF.

The chain links TRBV20-1 to TRBJ2-1; tentative D call: TRBD2 (6 bases). V lost 0 bases, J lost 3 bases, and 12 bases lay in between. CDR1 and CDR2 (germline): DFQATT, SNEGSKA (reference sequence). This CDR3 region has 15 residues. The CDR3 sequence: CSARDSGVGYNEQFF. The CDR3 DNA is TGCAGTGCTAGAGATTCGGGAGTTGGCTACAATGAGCAGTTCTTC.

Many counts were recorded for this clonotype. The chain uses TRBV9 and TRBJ1-2; a weak D match, TRBD1 (6 bases). The CDR3 is 16 amino acids. Trimming removed 3 bases at V and 5 bases at J, with 20 bases between. Germline V gene data show CDR1 as SGDLS and CDR2 as YYNGEE. This CDR3 is CASSGGRTGSVYGYTF. In nucleotides, the CDR3 is TGTGCCAGCAGCGGAGGGAGAACAGGGTCCGTTTATGGCTACACCTTC. The full variable domain, in which reference TRBV9 and TRBJ1-2 provide the parts outside the CDR3, is DSGVTQTPKHLITATGQRVTLRCSPRSGDLSVYWYQQSLDQGLQFLIQYYNGEERAKGNILERFSAQQFPDLHSELNLSSLELGDSALYFCASSGGRTGSVYGYTFGSGTRLTVV.

This clonotype was observed at least ten times. The chain carries TRBV10-3 and TRBJ2-7; 9 nucleotides agree with TRBD2. The CDR3 sequence is 15 residues long. Losses at the gene ends were 7 bases for V and 7 bases for J; bases not matched to a gene: 14. Germline V CDR1 and CDR2: ENHRY, SYGVKD. CDR3 amino acids: CAITIDLAGAKEQYF. For the CDR3, the DNA is TGTGCCATCACCATAGATTTAGCGGGGGCAAAGGAGCAGTACTTC.

This clonotype appeared many times. The chain has TRBV20-1 and TRBJ2-5, with TRBD2 matching over 10 bases. Trimming cost V 6 bases and J 5 bases; bases outside gene matches: 21. The CDR3 loop spans 18 amino acids. Germline CDR1 is DFQATT and CDR2 is SNEGSKA (reference sequence). As DNA, the CDR3 is TGCAGTGCCGCCTTAAGCGCTAGCGGGAGTGGGGGCGGTGAGACCCAGTACTTC. Translating it yields CSAALSASGSGGGETQYF.

This clonotype turned up a few times. The chain employs TRBV7-3 and TRBJ1-6; possible D gene TRBD1, 5 bases. CDR1 is SGHTA, CDR2 FQGTGA, per germline. This CDR3 comprises 15 residues. Trimming left V 3 bases short and J 9 bases short, with 15 bases between. The CDR3 nucleotides are TGTGCCAGCAGCTTCCACCCCGGCAGGGTTTCACCCCTCCACTTT. Its translation: CASSFHPGRVSPLHF. The full variable domain, its missing parts supplied by reference TRBV7-3 and TRBJ1-6, is GAGVSQTPSNKVTEKGKYVELRCDPISGHTALYWYRQSLGQGPEFLIYFQGTGAADDSGLPNDRFFAVRPEGSVSTLKIQRTERGDSAVYLCASSFHPGRVSPLHFGNGTRLTVT.

This clonotype was detected ten times or more. V gene TRBV12-3 or TRBV12-4 combines with J gene TRBJ1-1, with TRBD1 matching 7 bases. The CDR3 extends over 14 amino acids. Trimming at V came to 5 bases and at J to 4 bases, leaving 7 bases not matched to a gene. In DNA, the CDR3 is TGTGCCAGCAGTATGCGACAGGGTGGCACTGAAGCTTTCTTT. It encodes CASSMRQGGTEAFF.

Many counts were recorded for this clonotype. The CDR3 DNA follows: TGTGCCAGTAGTGTCCCGGGAGAGAGGACGCAGTATTTT. Its protein product is CASSVPGERTQYF. The V and J genes are TRBV19 and TRBJ2-3, with D perhaps matching TRBD2 (6 bases). V was shortened by 5 bases and J by 9 bases, with 15 bases between the two germline ends. The CDR3 is 13 amino acids. The germline V gene encodes CDR1 LNHDA and CDR2 SQIVND (reference sequence). The entire variable domain, with the rest obtained from reference TRBV19 and TRBJ2-3, is as follows: DGGITQSPKYLFRKEGQNVTLSCEQNLNHDAMYWYRQDPGQGLRLIYYSQIVNDFQKGDIAEGYSVSREKKESFPLTVTSAQKNPTAFYLCASSVPGERTQYFGPGTRLTVL.

The table lists this clonotype with a few counts. This chain uses TRBV5-1 with TRBJ2-1; perhaps TRBD2 as D (7 bases). The ends were cut back, 2 bases at V and 6 bases at J, with 15 bases in the middle. This CDR3 spans 15 amino acids. Germline CDR1 SGHRS, CDR2 YFSETQ. CDR3 residues: CASSFGGQSRNEQFF. CDR3 DNA: TGCGCCAGCAGCTTCGGGGGGCAGTCACGCAATGAGCAGTTCTTC. Looking up the rest from reference TRBV5-1 and TRBJ2-1 gives the full variable domain: KAGVTQTPRYLIKTRGQQVTLSCSPISGHRSVSWYQQTPGQGLQFLFEYFSETQRNKGNFPGRFSGRQFSNSRSEMNVSTLELGDSALYLCASSFGGQSRNEQFFGPGTRLTVL.

This clonotype was counted a few times. The CDR3 spells CATSEANPYEQYF. The CDR3 DNA is TGTGCCACCAGTGAAGCAAATCCCTACGAGCAGTACTTC. V is TRBV24-1 and J is TRBJ2-7; D is undetermined. Deletions cut 4 bases from V and 2 bases from J, with 8 bases between. The CDR3 length is 13 residues. Looked up from germline, CDR1 is KGHDR and CDR2 is SFDVKD.

This clonotype appeared many times. V gene TRBV5-1 combines with J gene TRBJ2-5; TRBD2 matches at 9 bases. The CDR3 sequence is 15 residues long. Trimming took 0 bases from V and 5 from J; bases not matched to a gene: 5. Germline V gene sequence: CDR1 SGHRS, CDR2 YFSETQ. CDR3 nucleotides: TGCGCCAGCAGCTTGGCTAGCGGGGTTGGTGAGACCCAGTACTTC. It is translated as CASSLASGVGETQYF.

This clonotype was counted many times. The chain recombines TRBV12-3 or TRBV12-4 with TRBJ2-1, with D perhaps matching TRBD2 (6 bases). The CDR3 contains 18 residues. V lost 6 bases, J lost 5 bases, and 26 bases lay in between. The chain's CDR3 is CASRPNTGLLGTHNEQFF. The CDR3 DNA sequence: TGTGCCAGCAGACCAAATACGGGACTCTTGGGGACCCACAATGAGCAGTTCTTC.

The rearrangement joins TRBV12-2 to TRBJ1-6; the table calls TRBD1, which could not be checked here. TRBV12-2 is annotated as a pseudogene. The CDR3 contains 15 residues. The CDR3 DNA sequence: TGTGCAAGTCGCTTAGAACAGGGGGCGCATTCACCCCTCCACTTT. This codes for CASRLEQGAHSPLHF.

At least ten counts were recorded for this clonotype. J is TRBJ2-4 and V is TRBV4-1; 10 bases map to TRBD1. Unmatched junction bases numbered 2, after V lost 0 bases and J lost 6 bases. This CDR3 contains 15 residues. CDR1 and CDR2 from the germline V gene are MGHRA and YSYEKL. CDR3 loop: CASSQEGTGVNIQYF. The CDR3 bases are TGCGCCAGCAGCCAAGAAGGGACAGGGGTAAACATTCAGTACTTC.

This chain links TRBV29-1 with TRBJ2-3; 9 nucleotides agree with TRBD2. Germline CDR1 is SQVTM and CDR2 is ANQGSEA. The trim removed 2 bases at V and 2 bases at J, leaving 5 bases unmatched. The CDR3 sequence is 15 residues long. CDR3 DNA: TGCAGCGTTGAATTGCGGGGGGGCCCCACAGATACGCAGTATTTT. This translates into CSVELRGGPTDTQYF.

This clonotype came up many times. A read error may account for a junction end that differs from germline. The chain has TRBV7-3 and TRBJ2-7; D might be TRBD2 (6 bases). CDR1 is SGHTA and CDR2 is FQGTGA in the germline V gene. The CDR3 is 14 amino acids. CDR3 DNA: TGTGCCAGCAGCTTAGCGGGGAGCTCCTACGAACAGTACTTC. Translated: CASSLAGSSYEQYF.